Listed below are T cell receptor beta chains from one sample, sequenced in a study of shared clonotypes between healthy human individuals. Sequencing was performed with immunoSEQ multiplex PCR; in TCRdb, only in-frame clones are kept and a portion is missing. The sample has 600,000 to 800,000 clones; approximately 72% are singletons. Sequencing input: memory CD4+ T cells sorted from blood. Receptor source: a woman in her 30s in good health. Both conserved end residues are part of each CDR3. Each record gives: CDR3 DNA, CDR3 protein, V gene, clone size, D gene, J gene. D genes are given only for firm matches. Only some rows state a clone size, as once, few, many or a class for expanded clones.

TGTGCCAGCAGCCCGCTAGCGGGAGGAAGCACAGATACGCAGTATTTT	CASSPLAGGSTDTQYF	TRBV11-2	.	TRBD2	TRBJ2-3
TGTGCCTGGGTCGACGCCGGCTTTGGCTACACCTTC	CAWVDAGFGYTF	TRBV30	.	.	TRBJ1-2
TGTGCCAGCAGGGGGCAGGACTCCTACGAGCAGTACTTC	CASRGQDSYEQYF	TRBV7-6	.	.	TRBJ2-7
TGTGCCAGCAGCTTCTATGAGGGTAACACTGAAGCTTTCTTT	CASSFYEGNTEAFF	TRBV7-9	.	.	TRBJ1-1
TGTGCCAGCTCGGAGGGACTAGGGCCCTACGAGCAGTACTTC	CASSEGLGPYEQYF	TRBV18	.	TRBD2	TRBJ2-7
TGTGCCAGCAGCTTCTACAAGAATAGCAATCAGCCCCAGCATTTT	CASSFYKNSNQPQHF	TRBV11-2	.	.	TRBJ1-5
TGCAGCGTTGAAAGGGGCGGTAGCGGGAGAGGGGAGCAGTTCTTC	CSVERGGSGRGEQFF	TRBV29-1	.	TRBD2	TRBJ2-1
TGTGCCAGTAGTACGCACAGGGGATACGAGCAGTACTTC	CASSTHRGYEQYF	TRBV19	.	TRBD1	TRBJ2-7
TGTGCCAGCAGCTTGGGGACAGGGCAGAACTACGAGCAGTACTTC	CASSLGTGQNYEQYF	TRBV7-9	.	TRBD1	TRBJ2-7
TGTGCCAGCAGCTTAGTGGAGTACTACACCCAGGGCACAGATACGCAGTATTTT	CASSLVEYYTQGTDTQYF	TRBV7-9	once	.	TRBJ2-3
TGTGCCATCAGTACAGGGGACGCTGGAAACACCATATATTTT	CAISTGDAGNTIYF	TRBV10-3	.	TRBD1	TRBJ1-3
TGTGCCAGCAGTGAATGGGGGGGCAGGGGGCCTAACTATGGCTACACCTTC	CASSEWGGRGPNYGYTF	TRBV25-1	.	TRBD1	TRBJ1-2
TGCAGCGTTGAAGTTGGGCCGCAGAACCACGAGCAGTACTTC	CSVEVGPQNHEQYF	TRBV29-1	.	.	TRBJ2-7
TGTGCCAGCAGCTTAGCACAAGGCGCAGATACGCAGTATTTT	CASSLAQGADTQYF	TRBV7-9	few	.	TRBJ2-3